The clone carrying this TCR beta chain was observed once. Antigen unknown. This entry is derived from a study of brain T cells in children with intractable seizures. Study observations and caveats: Absence of clones before surgery may stem from lower sequencing depth. Viral specificity was inferred only from CDR3 similarity; HCMV serostatus was unknown. Each case's top public CDR3 resembled known HCMV, EBV or influenza A CDR3s.

The sequenced cases were selected for having the highest brain T cell transcript signatures. Before surgery, patients took at least one anti-epileptic drug. Only in-frame clones appear in the TCRdb table, and some are missing; sequencing was by immunoSEQ multiplex PCR. The sample contains roughly 2,500 clones, roughly four fifths of which appear only once. Per germline, CDR1 MNHEY and CDR2 SMNVEV (reference sequence). Unmatched junction bases numbered 10, after V lost 6 bases and J lost 4 bases. The CDR3 has 15 amino acids. The sequence derives from a boy in the first two years of life with hemimegalencephaly and intractable seizures. This chain uses TRBV27 with TRBJ2-3; TRBD2 matches 7 bases. The sequences come from resected brain tissue, collected at surgery. CDR3 in amino acids: CASRRGRAMADTQYF. CDR3 nucleotides: TGTGCCAGCAGACGGGGGAGGGCCATGGCAGATACGCAGTATTTT.